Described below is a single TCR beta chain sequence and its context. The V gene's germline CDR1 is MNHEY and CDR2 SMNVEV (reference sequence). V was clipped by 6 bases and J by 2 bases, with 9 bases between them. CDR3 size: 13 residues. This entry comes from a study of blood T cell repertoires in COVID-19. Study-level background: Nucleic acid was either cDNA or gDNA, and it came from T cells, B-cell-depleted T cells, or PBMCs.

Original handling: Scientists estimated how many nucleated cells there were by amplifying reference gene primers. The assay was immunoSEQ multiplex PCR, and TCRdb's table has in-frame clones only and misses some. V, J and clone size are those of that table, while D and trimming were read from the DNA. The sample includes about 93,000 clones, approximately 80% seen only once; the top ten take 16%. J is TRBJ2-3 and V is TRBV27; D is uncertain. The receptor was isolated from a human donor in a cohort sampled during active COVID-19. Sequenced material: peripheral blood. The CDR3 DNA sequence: TGTGCCAGCAGCGGTTTTAACACAGATACGCAGTATTTT. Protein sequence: CASSGFNTDTQYF.